This TCR beta chain was sequenced for a study of graft-versus-host responses after intestinal transplantation. The data were produced by immunoSEQ multiplex PCR, yet TCRdb's version contains in-frame clones alone and is incomplete. The sample shows just under 8,000 clones, approximately 97% of them seen only once. Germline CDR1 reads SEHNR; CDR2 reads FQNEAQ (reference sequence). The length of the CDR3 is 16 residues. Trimming cost V 2 bases and J 2 bases; bases outside gene matches: 6. This chain connects TRBV7-9 to TRBJ2-1; 7 nucleotides agree with TRBD2. This clonotype was obtained from a human patient who received an intestinal transplant, so some T cells may come from the graft donor. Here the sequenced sample was PBMCs, taken 23 days after intestinal transplant. The CDR3 reads CASSLFSGGAYNEQFF. The DNA of the CDR3 is TGTGCCAGCAGCTTATTTTCGGGAGGAGCCTACAATGAGCAGTTCTTC.